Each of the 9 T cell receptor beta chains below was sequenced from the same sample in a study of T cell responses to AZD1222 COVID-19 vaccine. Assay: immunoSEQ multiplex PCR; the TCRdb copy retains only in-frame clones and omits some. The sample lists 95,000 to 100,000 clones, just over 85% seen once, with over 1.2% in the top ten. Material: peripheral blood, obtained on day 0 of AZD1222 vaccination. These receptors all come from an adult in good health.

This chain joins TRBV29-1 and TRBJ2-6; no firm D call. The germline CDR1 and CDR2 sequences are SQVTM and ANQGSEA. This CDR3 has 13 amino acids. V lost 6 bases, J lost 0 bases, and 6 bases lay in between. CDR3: CSVGDSGANVLTF. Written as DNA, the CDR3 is TGCAGCGTCGGAGACTCTGGGGCCAACGTCCTGACTTTC.

The CDR3, as DNA: TGTGCCAGCAGTGCCGGGACAGCGAACACCGGGGAGCTGTTTTTT. It specifies CASSAGTANTGELFF. The V gene is TRBV25-1, the J gene TRBJ2-2, with 7 bases identical to TRBD1. The CDR3 totals 15 residues. The trim removed 4 bases at V and 0 bases at J, leaving 2 bases unmatched. CDR1 is MGHDK and CDR2 is SYGVNS in the germline V gene.

The CDR3: CASSPSTLNTEAFF. CDR3 coding DNA: TGTGCCAGCAGCCCATCGACTCTGAACACTGAAGCTTTCTTT. This chain joins TRBV7-3 and TRBJ1-1; D is unresolved. The CDR3 extends over 14 amino acids. The germline V gene has CDR1 SGHTA and CDR2 FQGTGA. V lost 5 bases and J 0 bases, leaving 10 bases between the germline ends.

The CDR3 loop is CASSPRGAQGVWRQYF. The CDR3 DNA follows: TGTGCCAGCAGCCCCAGGGGAGCCCAGGGGGTTTGGCGGCAGTACTTC. This chain joins TRBV7-9 and TRBJ2-7, with TRBD1 matching 7 bases. Unmatched junction bases numbered 19, after V lost 5 bases and J lost 9 bases. CDR1 and CDR2 from the germline V gene are SEHNR and FQNEAQ (reference sequence). The CDR3 is 16 amino acids.

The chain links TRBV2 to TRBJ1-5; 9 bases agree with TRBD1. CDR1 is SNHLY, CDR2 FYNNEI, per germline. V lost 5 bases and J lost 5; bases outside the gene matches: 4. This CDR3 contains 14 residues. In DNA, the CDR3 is TGTGCCAGCAGTAGTACAGGGGGCGATCAGCCCCAGCATTTT. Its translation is CASSSTGGDQPQHF.

The CDR3 here is CASSLMGLNTEAFF. In DNA form, the CDR3 reads TGTGCCAGCAGCTTAATGGGGCTGAACACTGAAGCTTTCTTT. The chain combines TRBV7-9 with TRBJ1-1, with TRBD1 as a possible D gene (5 bases). The CDR3 runs to 14 residues. The germline V gene encodes CDR1 SEHNR and CDR2 FQNEAQ (reference sequence). V dropped 2 bases and J dropped 0 bases, with 7 bases sitting between them.

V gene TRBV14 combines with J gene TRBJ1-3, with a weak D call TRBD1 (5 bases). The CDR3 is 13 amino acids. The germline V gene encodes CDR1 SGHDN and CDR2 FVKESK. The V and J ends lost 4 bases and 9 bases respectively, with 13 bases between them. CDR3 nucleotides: TGTGCCAGCAGCCCACAACATCAGGGCACCATATATTTT. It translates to CASSPQHQGTIYF.

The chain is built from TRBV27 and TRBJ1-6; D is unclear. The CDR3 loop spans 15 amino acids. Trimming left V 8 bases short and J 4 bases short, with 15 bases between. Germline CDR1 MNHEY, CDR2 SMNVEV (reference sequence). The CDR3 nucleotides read TGTGCCAGCTGCCCCTTTATCTCGTATAATTCACCCCTCCACTTT. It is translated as CASCPFISYNSPLHF.

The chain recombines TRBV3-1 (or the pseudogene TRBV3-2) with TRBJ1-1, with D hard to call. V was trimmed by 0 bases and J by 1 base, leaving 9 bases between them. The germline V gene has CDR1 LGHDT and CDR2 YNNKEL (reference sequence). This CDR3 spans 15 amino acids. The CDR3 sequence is CASSQERVRNTEAFF. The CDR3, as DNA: TGTGCCAGCAGCCAAGAGAGGGTAAGGAACACTGAAGCTTTCTTT.